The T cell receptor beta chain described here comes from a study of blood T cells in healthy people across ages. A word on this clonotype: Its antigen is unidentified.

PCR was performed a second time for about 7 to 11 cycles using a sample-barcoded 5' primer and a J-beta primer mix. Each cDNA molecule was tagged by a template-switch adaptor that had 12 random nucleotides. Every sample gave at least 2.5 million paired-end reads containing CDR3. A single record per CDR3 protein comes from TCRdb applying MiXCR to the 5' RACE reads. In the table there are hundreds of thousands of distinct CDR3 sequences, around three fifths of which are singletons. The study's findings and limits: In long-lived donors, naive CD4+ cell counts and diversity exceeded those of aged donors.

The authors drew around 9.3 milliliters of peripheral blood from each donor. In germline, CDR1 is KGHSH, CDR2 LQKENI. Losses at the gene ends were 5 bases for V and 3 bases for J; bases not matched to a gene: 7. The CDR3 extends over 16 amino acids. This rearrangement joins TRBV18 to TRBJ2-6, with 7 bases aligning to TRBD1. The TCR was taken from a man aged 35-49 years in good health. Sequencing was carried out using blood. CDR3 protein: CASSYWTGFGANVLTF. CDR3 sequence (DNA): TGTGCCAGCTCATATTGGACAGGATTTGGGGCCAACGTCCTGACTTTC.